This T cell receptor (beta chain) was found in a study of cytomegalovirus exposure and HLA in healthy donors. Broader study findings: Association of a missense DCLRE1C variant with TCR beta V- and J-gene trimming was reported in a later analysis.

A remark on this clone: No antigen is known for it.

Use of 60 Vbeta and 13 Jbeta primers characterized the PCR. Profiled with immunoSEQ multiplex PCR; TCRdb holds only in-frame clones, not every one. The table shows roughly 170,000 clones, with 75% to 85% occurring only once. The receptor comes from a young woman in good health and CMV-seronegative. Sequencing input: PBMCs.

Here the CDR3 reads CASSLTGDYNEQFF. CDR3 coding DNA: TGTGCCAGCAGCTTGACAGGGGACTACAATGAGCAGTTCTTC. The V gene is TRBV5-6, the J gene TRBJ2-1; 7 bases fit TRBD1. J was trimmed by 3 bases and V by 1 base; bases with no gene match: 1. This CDR3 is 14 amino acids long. Germline V lookup: CDR1 SGHDT, CDR2 YYEEEE.